Detailed here is one TCR beta chain. The record originates from a study of blood T cell repertoires in COVID-19. Study-wide background: Material from acute and convalescent COVID-19 was sourced from the United States, Italy and Spain.

Profiled with immunoSEQ multiplex PCR; TCRdb holds only in-frame clones, not every one. The sample yields a few hundred thousand clones, about 86% seen once. CDR3 length equals 16 residues. The germline gives CDR1 SGHNT, CDR2 YENEEA. Trimming took 1 base from V and 2 from J, leaving 15 bases between them. Participants' reported clinical history set cohort assignment. This receptor was taken from a woman in her forties with acute COVID-19. The chain employs TRBV11-3 and TRBJ2-7; D ambiguous. Sequenced input: PBMCs or T cells enriched from blood (not recorded which). The CDR3 is CASSLVGGSKAYEQYF. The CDR3 nucleotides read TGTGCCAGCAGCTTAGTTGGCGGTTCTAAGGCCTACGAGCAGTACTTC.